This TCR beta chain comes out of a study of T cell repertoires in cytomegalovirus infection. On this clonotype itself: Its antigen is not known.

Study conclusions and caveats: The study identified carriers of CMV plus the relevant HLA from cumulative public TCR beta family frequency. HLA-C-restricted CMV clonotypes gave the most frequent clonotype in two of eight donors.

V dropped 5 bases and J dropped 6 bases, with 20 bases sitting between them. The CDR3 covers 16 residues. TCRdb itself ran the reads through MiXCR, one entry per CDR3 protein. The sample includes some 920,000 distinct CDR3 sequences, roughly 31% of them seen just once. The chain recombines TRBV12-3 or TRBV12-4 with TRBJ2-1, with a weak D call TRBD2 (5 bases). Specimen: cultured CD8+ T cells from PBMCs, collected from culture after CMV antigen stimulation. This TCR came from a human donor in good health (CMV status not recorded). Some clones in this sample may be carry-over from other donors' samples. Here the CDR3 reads CASSRGFPGSINEQFF. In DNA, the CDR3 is TGTGCCAGCAGTCGAGGCTTTCCGGGATCAATCAATGAGCAGTTCTTC.